These 17 T cell receptor beta chains share one sample of origin, sequenced in a study of blood T cell repertoires in COVID-19. Sequencing was performed with immunoSEQ multiplex PCR; in TCRdb, only in-frame clones are kept and a portion is missing. The profile covers over 150,000 clones, with roughly 84% appearing a single time and roughly 1% taken by the ten largest. Sample: peripheral blood. All receptors come from a middle-aged man with acute or convalescent COVID-19.

CDR3 DNA sequence: TGCGCCAGCAGCCAACAGTACACTCAGCCCCAGCATTTT. Its translation is CASSQQYTQPQHF. The chain couples TRBV4-1 to TRBJ1-5; D is unresolved. Germline V lookup: CDR1 MGHRA, CDR2 YSYEKL. Trimming shortened V by 2 bases and J by 6 bases, and 8 bases separated the two germline ends. This CDR3 is 13 amino acids long.

CDR3 DNA: TGTGCCAGCTCACCGTCGGAGGGTACTGGAAACACCATATATTTT. Encoded protein: CASSPSEGTGNTIYF. The genes are TRBV18 and TRBJ1-3; D not resolved. Trimming removed 3 bases from V and 2 bases from J, with 11 bases in between. The germline gives CDR1 KGHSH, CDR2 LQKENI. This CDR3 contains 15 residues.

The chain couples TRBV10-3 to TRBJ2-7, with unresolved D. The V and J ends lost 2 bases and 0 bases respectively, with 5 bases between them. Germline V gives CDR1 ENHRY, CDR2 SYGVKD. This CDR3 is built from 13 residues. The CDR3 reads CAISEDISYEQYF. CDR3 nucleotide sequence: TGTGCCATCAGTGAGGACATCTCCTACGAGCAGTACTTC.

The chain links TRBV30 to TRBJ2-7; D perhaps matches TRBD2 (5 bases). CDR1 is GTSNPN and CDR2 is SVGIG in the germline V gene (reference sequence). There are 12 residues in the CDR3. V lost 7 bases and J lost 3, with 13 bases in between. CDR3 loop: CASGSGFYEQYF. The CDR3 region has the DNA TGTGCCTCGGGATCGGGGTTCTACGAGCAGTACTTC.

There are a few counts of this clone. The V and J genes are TRBV3-1 (or the pseudogene TRBV3-2) and TRBJ1-3, with D perhaps TRBD1 (5 bases). The CDR3 runs to 16 residues. The germline V gene encodes CDR1 LGHDT and CDR2 YNNKEL (reference sequence). The V and J ends lost 2 bases and 4 bases respectively, with 15 bases between them. The CDR3 DNA follows: TGTGCCAGCAGCCAAACAGGCCTATTACTGGGAAACACCATATATTTT. The encoded protein is CASSQTGLLLGNTIYF.

Regarding this clone: This sample includes further DNA sequences coding for the same CDR3. This sequence joins TRBV19 and TRBJ2-3; D remains ambiguous. The germline V gene has CDR1 LNHDA and CDR2 SQIVND (reference sequence). CDR3 length equals 11 residues. V lost 3 bases, J lost 5 bases, and 3 bases lay in between. The CDR3, as DNA: TGTGCCAGTAGTATGAGAGATACGCAGTATTTT. It translates to CASSMRDTQYF. Full variable domain (rest looked up from reference TRBV19 and TRBJ2-3): DGGITQSPKYLFRKEGQNVTLSCEQNLNHDAMYWYRQDPGQGLRLIYYSQIVNDFQKGDIAEGYSVSREKKESFPLTVTSAQKNPTAFYLCASSMRDTQYFGPGTRLTVL.

The V and J genes are TRBV5-4 and TRBJ1-1; 7 positions match TRBD1. Trimming removed 4 bases from V and 6 bases from J; junction bases left unmatched: 12. The CDR3 spans 15 residues. Germline CDR1 and CDR2: SGHNT and YYREEE (reference sequence). CDR3 in amino acids: CASSLRGQLIAEAFF. DNA of the CDR3: TGTGCCAGCAGCCTAAGGGGGCAATTGATCGCTGAAGCTTTCTTT.

V usage is TRBV7-2 and J usage is TRBJ1-3, with no clear D. CDR1 is SGHTA, CDR2 FQGNSA, per germline. Trimming took off 5 bases at V and 0 bases at J, with 17 bases between the two ends. The CDR3 is 17 amino acids. The CDR3 spells CASSLNRALSSGNTIYF. The CDR3 DNA reads as TGTGCCAGCAGCCTTAACAGAGCCCTTTCCTCTGGAAACACCATATATTTT.

The chain links TRBV5-6 to TRBJ2-3; 7 nucleotides line up with TRBD1. The CDR3 has 16 residues. Unmatched junction bases numbered 10, after V lost 0 bases and J lost 6 bases. Germline CDR1 reads SGHDT; CDR2 reads YYEEEE. In DNA form, the CDR3 reads TGTGCCAGCAGCTTGGGACAGGGTATTATCACGGATACGCAGTATTTT. The encoded protein is CASSLGQGIITDTQYF. Combining the CDR3 with reference TRBV5-6 and TRBJ2-3 gives the whole variable domain DAGVTQSPTHLIKTRGQQVTLRCSPKSGHDTVSWYQQALGQGPQFIFQYYEEEERQRGNFPDRFSGHQFPNYSSELNVNALLLGDSALYLCASSLGQGIITDTQYFGPGTRLTVL.

This chain joins TRBV6-5 and TRBJ2-7, with TRBD2 identical over 7 bases. CDR3 length: 15 amino acids. CDR1 and CDR2 from the germline V gene are MNHEY and SVGAGI. J gave up 4 bases and V 6 bases, and 12 bases lay outside the gene matches. CDR3 in amino acids: CASRQRLAPFYEQYF. In nucleotides, the CDR3 is TGTGCCAGCAGACAGAGACTAGCTCCCTTTTACGAGCAGTACTTC.

The V gene is TRBV5-1, the J gene TRBJ2-1; TRBD2 is a possible D gene (7 bases). The CDR3 has 14 amino acids. CDR1 SGHRS and CDR2 YFSETQ come from the germline V gene. Between the trimmed V and J ends, which lost 6 bases and 4 bases, there was a span of 14 bases. The chain's CDR3 is CASKEGGGYNEQFF. CDR3 sequence (DNA): TGCGCCAGCAAGGAGGGAGGGGGTTACAATGAGCAGTTCTTC.

Here the CDR3 reads CASSSGVAGGRGTDTQYF. In nucleotides, the CDR3 is TGTGCCAGCAGCTCAGGAGTAGCGGGGGGGAGGGGTACAGATACGCAGTATTTT. The chain is built from TRBV7-8 and TRBJ2-3; 11 bases match TRBD2. CDR1 SGHVS and CDR2 FQNEAQ come from the germline V gene. V gave up 4 bases and J gave up 3 bases; unmatched junction bases: 12. The CDR3 runs to 18 residues.

The CDR3 DNA follows: TGTGCCAGCAGTTTGGGGGGGAATTGGAATTCACCCCTCCACTTT. Protein: CASSLGGNWNSPLHF. The chain combines TRBV27 with TRBJ1-6, with a possible D match to TRBD1 (5 bases). Germline CDR1 MNHEY, CDR2 SMNVEV (reference sequence). This CDR3 has 15 amino acids. V lost 3 bases, J lost 7 bases, and 13 bases lay in between.

The rearrangement links TRBV6-5 to TRBJ2-2; perhaps TRBD2 as D (6 bases). Deletions cut 10 bases from V and 7 bases from J, with 10 bases between. The CDR3 runs 11 residues. Looked up from germline, CDR1 is MNHEY and CDR2 is SVGAGI. The DNA for the CDR3 is TGTGCCACTCTGGGAGGCGGGGAGCTGTTTTTT. Translated: CATLGGGELFF.

The chain employs TRBV5-1 and TRBJ1-4, with unresolved D. Germline CDR1 reads SGHRS; CDR2 reads YFSETQ. V lost 1 base, J lost 0 bases, and 10 bases lay in between. CDR3 length equals 16 residues. CDR3 protein: CASSLMSLSTNEKLFF. In DNA form, the CDR3 reads TGCGCCAGCAGCTTGATGAGTCTCTCAACTAATGAAAAACTGTTTTTT.

The V call is TRBV4-2, the J call TRBJ2-3, with 11 nucleotides matching TRBD2. This CDR3 has 18 amino acids. Germline loops: CDR1 LGHNA, CDR2 YNFKEQ. V was pared by 1 base and J by 4 bases, with 10 bases of the junction left unmatched. CDR3 nucleotide sequence: TGTGCCAGCAGCCAAGTTGGGGTAGCGGGGGGGCCGGCAGATACGCAGTATTTT. Translated, it gives CASSQVGVAGGPADTQYF.

Details on this clone: Other DNA sequences in the sample encode the same CDR3. The chain carries TRBV3-1 (or the pseudogene TRBV3-2) and TRBJ1-2; D might be TRBD1 (5 bases). Germline CDR1 LGHDT, CDR2 YNNKEL (reference sequence). Between the trimmed V and J ends, which lost 1 base and 7 bases, there was a span of 7 bases. The CDR3 runs to 12 residues. CDR3 DNA sequence: TGTGCCAGCAGCCAAGCTACAGGTGGCTACACCTTC. Translating it yields CASSQATGGYTF.